Listed here are 30 T cell receptor beta chains from one sample, sequenced in a study of CD8 T cells in ankylosing spondylitis. Study conclusions and caveats: The study identified a TCR beta motif of under 10 highly homologous variants that appeared characteristic of ankylosing spondylitis blood.

From the 5' RACE reads, TCRdb called clonotypes with MiXCR, one entry per CDR3 protein. The repertoire holds about 340,000 distinct CDR3 sequences, with around 7.6% as singletons. These receptors have no identified antigens. Material for sequencing was blood, either unsorted or a sorted T cell fraction (not recorded which). The receptors originated from a male donor with ankylosing spondylitis.

This clonotype was detected a few times. The chain has TRBV27 and TRBJ2-7; 8 bases fit TRBD2. Germline CDR1 is MNHEY and CDR2 is SMNVEV (reference sequence). The CDR3 has 14 amino acids. Unmatched junction bases numbered 9, after V lost 8 bases and J lost 3 bases. CDR3 protein: CASGPLADSYEQYF. The CDR3 DNA reads as TGTGCCAGCGGACCACTAGCGGACAGCTACGAGCAGTACTTC.

This clonotype was counted at least ten times. The chain has TRBV7-8 and TRBJ2-1; the D is unclear. Trimming left V 3 bases short and J 0 bases short, with 9 bases between. Germline loops: CDR1 SGHVS, CDR2 FQNEAQ. CDR3 length: 15 residues. CDR3 in amino acids: CASSFSRSSYNEQFF. CDR3 nucleotides: TGTGCCAGCAGCTTTAGCAGGAGCTCCTACAATGAGCAGTTCTTC.

This clonotype was observed many times. The V gene is TRBV9, the J gene TRBJ2-2; 10 nucleotides align to TRBD2. The CDR3 contains 15 residues. The J segment lost 1 base and the V segment lost 6 bases, leaving 3 bases of the junction unmatched. The germline CDR1 and CDR2 sequences are SGDLS and YYNGEE. CDR3 amino acids: CASTRTSGNTGELFF. CDR3 nucleotide sequence: TGTGCCAGCACCAGGACTAGCGGGAACACCGGGGAGCTGTTTTTT.

The V call is TRBV7-2, the J call TRBJ2-1; 9 positions match TRBD2. The CDR3 length is 15 residues. Per germline, CDR1 SGHTA and CDR2 FQGNSA. With V trimmed by 3 bases and J by 8 bases, 8 bases remained unmatched. In DNA, the CDR3 is TGTGCCAGCAGCTTTGGGGCGGGAGGGGTCGATGAGCAGTTCTTC. Translating gives CASSFGAGGVDEQFF.

The chain has TRBV20-1 and TRBJ1-2, with a tentative D call TRBD1 (6 bases). Germline loops: CDR1 DFQATT, CDR2 SNEGSKA (reference sequence). Trimming left V 0 bases short and J 9 bases short, with 11 bases between. The CDR3 covers 12 residues. DNA of the CDR3: TGCAGTGCTAGAGATCATGGGGGCCGCTACACCTTC. This translates into CSARDHGGRYTF.

The chain links TRBV20-1 to TRBJ1-5; weak D call: TRBD1 (6 bases). The CDR3 is 16 amino acids. Germline V gives CDR1 DFQATT, CDR2 SNEGSKA (reference sequence). The V end was cut by 1 base, the J end by 0 bases, with 13 bases between. The CDR3 region is CSARGQVGVSNQPQHF. CDR3 DNA: TGCAGTGCTAGAGGACAGGTTGGGGTTAGCAATCAGCCCCAGCATTTT.

In its sample, this clonotype was seen many times. The chain uses TRBV28 and TRBJ2-1; weak D call: TRBD1 (6 bases). Trimming left V 4 bases short and J 9 bases short, with 16 bases between. Germline lookup yields CDR1 MDHEN and CDR2 SYDVKM. The CDR3 sequence is 14 residues long. The CDR3 bases are TGTGCCAGCAGTTCTAACTGGGGGCTTATTGAGCAGTTCTTC. Translation gives CASSSNWGLIEQFF. Full variable domain (remainder filled in from reference TRBV28 and TRBJ2-1): DVKVTQSSRYLVKRTGEKVFLECVQDMDHENMFWYRQDPGLGLRLIYFSYDVKMKEKGDIPEGYSVSREKKERFSLILESASTNQTSMYLCASSSNWGLIEQFFGPGTRLTVL.

This clonotype was counted only a few times. The chain is built from TRBV20-1 and TRBJ2-7; TRBD2 matches at 8 bases. V trimming: 0 bases; J trimming: 1 base; junction bases outside the gene matches: 5. The CDR3 runs to 15 residues. CDR1 DFQATT and CDR2 SNEGSKA come from the germline V gene (reference sequence). Written as DNA, the CDR3 is TGCAGTGCTAGAGACAAGCGGGAGAGTTCCTACGAGCAGTACTTC. Protein sequence: CSARDKRESSYEQYF.

Notes on this clonotype: Because the CDR3 is missing its conserved closing phenylalanine or tryptophan, this is likely a read error. The chain couples TRBV6-5 to TRBJ1-6, with D possibly being TRBD1 (5 bases). V dropped 0 bases and J dropped 4 bases, with 13 bases sitting between them. CDR1 and CDR2 (germline): MNHEY, SVGAGI. This CDR3 has 17 amino acids. The CDR3 coding sequence is TGTGCCAGCAGTTACTCACCGGACATAATGTATAATTCACCCCTCCACCTT. Translation gives CASSYSPDIMYNSPLHL.

This clonotype was seen a handful of times. J is TRBJ2-7 and V is TRBV5-1; D might be TRBD1 (6 bases). This CDR3 contains 16 residues. Trimming shortened V by 4 bases and J by 6 bases, and 23 bases separated the two germline ends. CDR1 is SGHRS, CDR2 YFSETQ, per germline. In DNA, the CDR3 is TGCGCCAGCAGCCCCGCAGAACGTACAGGGTCCACCGAGCAGTACTTC. This codes for CASSPAERTGSTEQYF.

This chain uses TRBV28 with TRBJ2-1, with D possibly being TRBD1 (5 bases). The V end was cut by 8 bases, the J end by 5 bases, with 16 bases between. CDR3 length equals 14 residues. Germline CDR1 MDHEN, CDR2 SYDVKM. CDR3 region: CASGGGRADNEQFF. In nucleotides, the CDR3 is TGTGCCAGCGGTGGTGGCAGGGCTGACAATGAGCAGTTCTTC.

The chain combines TRBV28 with TRBJ2-3, with D perhaps matching TRBD1 (6 bases). Germline-derived CDR1 and CDR2 are MDHEN and SYDVKM. Trimming took 4 bases from V and 3 from J, leaving 14 bases between them. The CDR3 contains 15 residues. The CDR3 region has the DNA TGTGCCAGCAGTTCCCCTCCCACAGGGACAGATACGCAGTATTTT. Translation gives CASSSPPTGTDTQYF.

This clonotype was counted only a few times. The CDR3 DNA reads as TGCAGCGCCTCGACAGGGGGAACCGGGGAGCTGTTTTTT. Encoded protein: CSASTGGTGELFF. The rearrangement links TRBV29-1 to TRBJ2-2, with 9 nucleotides matching TRBD1. The germline CDR1 and CDR2 sequences are SQVTM and ANQGSEA. The CDR3 covers 13 residues. V trimming: 7 bases; J trimming: 5 bases; junction bases outside the gene matches: 5.

This clonotype has ten or more counts. This rearrangement joins TRBV14 to TRBJ1-1; D possibly corresponds to TRBD1 (5 bases). The germline V gene encodes CDR1 SGHDN and CDR2 FVKESK. V lost 1 base, J lost 2 bases, and 14 bases lay in between. The CDR3 is 16 amino acids. The CDR3 region is CASSQVGGLGNTEAFF. DNA for the CDR3: TGTGCCAGCAGCCAAGTGGGGGGTCTGGGAAACACTGAAGCTTTCTTT.

This clonotype was counted only a few times. The genes are TRBV4-2 and TRBJ1-5; weak D call: TRBD1 (5 bases). V was clipped by 4 bases and J by 6 bases, with 13 bases between them. Germline lookup yields CDR1 LGHNA and CDR2 YNFKEQ. The CDR3 consists of 14 residues. Here the CDR3 DNA reads TGTGCCAGCAGCCGCCAGGGTTACGGTCAGCCCCAGCATTTT. Protein sequence: CASSRQGYGQPQHF.

This clonotype was counted ten times or more. The chain combines TRBV11-3 with TRBJ1-4; 7 bases map to TRBD1. Germline CDR1 and CDR2: SGHNT and YENEEA. V was clipped by 5 bases and J by 4 bases; unmatched bases: 4. This CDR3 is 14 amino acids long. The CDR3 here is CASSMDRLNEKLFF. The CDR3 region has the DNA TGTGCCAGCAGCATGGACAGGCTTAATGAAAAACTGTTTTTT. Supplemented by reference TRBV11-3 and TRBJ1-4, the full variable domain reads EAGVVQSPRYKIIEKKQPVAFWCNPISGHNTLYWYLQNLGQGPELLIRYENEEAVDDSQLPKDRFSAERLKGVDSTLKIQPAELGDSAVYLCASSMDRLNEKLFFGSGTQLSVL.

This clonotype was counted only a few times. CDR3 sequence reads: CASSLGQTLYEQYF. The CDR3 region has the DNA TGCGCCAGCAGCTTGGGACAAACTCTCTACGAGCAGTACTTC. This chain connects TRBV5-1 to TRBJ2-7; D not certain. The CDR3 extends over 14 amino acids. The V gene's germline CDR1 is SGHRS and CDR2 YFSETQ. Trimming shortened V by 0 bases and J by 3 bases, and 10 bases separated the two germline ends.

This clonotype was counted at least ten times. V is TRBV11-2 and J is TRBJ1-2; D gene unclear. Trimming removed 1 base at V and 2 bases at J, with 8 bases between. The CDR3 consists of 14 residues. Germline V lookup: CDR1 SGHAT, CDR2 FQNNGV. CDR3 in amino acids: CASSLVAANYGYTF. The CDR3 DNA follows: TGTGCCAGCAGCTTAGTAGCAGCCAACTATGGCTACACCTTC. Complete variable domain (other parts from reference TRBV11-2 and TRBJ1-2): EAGVAQSPRYKIIEKRQSVAFWCNPISGHATLYWYQQILGQGPKLLIQFQNNGVVDDSQLPKDRFSAERLKGVDSTLKIQPAKLEDSAVYLCASSLVAANYGYTFGSGTRLTVV.

This clonotype came up a few times. The rearrangement joins TRBV19 to TRBJ2-3; D remains unclear. Germline CDR1 and CDR2: LNHDA and SQIVND (reference sequence). This CDR3 has 15 residues. The ends were cut back, 1 base at V and 1 base at J, with 9 bases in the middle. CDR3 loop: CASSIGGLGTDTQYF. DNA of the CDR3: TGTGCCAGTAGTATAGGTGGCCTTGGCACAGATACGCAGTATTTT.

The chain is built from TRBV19 and TRBJ1-2; possible D gene TRBD1, 6 bases. V lost 4 bases, J lost 4 bases, and 19 bases lay in between. There are 16 residues in the CDR3. CDR1 and CDR2 (germline): LNHDA, SQIVND (reference sequence). The CDR3 nucleotides read TGTGCCAGTAGTAATAACAGGGCTGCGGATGGCTATGGCTACACCTTC. It specifies CASSNNRAADGYGYTF. Full variable domain (remainder filled in from reference TRBV19 and TRBJ1-2): DGGITQSPKYLFRKEGQNVTLSCEQNLNHDAMYWYRQDPGQGLRLIYYSQIVNDFQKGDIAEGYSVSREKKESFPLTVTSAQKNPTAFYLCASSNNRAADGYGYTFGSGTRLTVV.

The chain uses TRBV5-1 and TRBJ2-1; 10 nucleotides match TRBD1. V trimming: 3 bases; J trimming: 3 bases; junction bases outside the gene matches: 12. CDR1 and CDR2 from the germline V gene are SGHRS and YFSETQ. The CDR3 is made up of 18 amino acids. The CDR3 DNA follows: TGCGCCAGCAGCTCGCCGGGACAGGGGAGGGCTAACTACAATGAGCAGTTCTTC. Protein sequence: CASSSPGQGRANYNEQFF.

This clonotype was detected many times. The chain has TRBV27 and TRBJ2-7; TRBD2 matches at 8 bases. V shed 6 bases, J shed 1 base, and the junction held 2 bases outside the gene matches. CDR1 and CDR2 from the germline V gene are MNHEY and SMNVEV (reference sequence). The CDR3 runs 13 residues. CDR3 in amino acids: CASRTSASYEQYF. The CDR3 bases are TGTGCCAGCAGGACTAGCGCTTCCTACGAGCAGTACTTC.

This clonotype was observed at least ten times. The gene calls are TRBV29-1 and TRBJ2-1; D is unresolved. The CDR3 is 11 residues long. The germline CDR1 and CDR2 sequences are SQVTM and ANQGSEA. Deletions cut 8 bases from V and 7 bases from J, with 12 bases between. The CDR3 nucleotides read TGCAGCCTCCCACTGGGTAATGAGCAGTTCTTC. Protein sequence: CSLPLGNEQFF.

V is TRBV4-2 and J is TRBJ2-5, with 9 bases that match TRBD2. This CDR3 is 16 amino acids long. The germline V gene has CDR1 LGHNA and CDR2 YNFKEQ. J gave up 5 bases and V 3 bases, and 10 bases lay outside the gene matches. In nucleotides, the CDR3 is TGTGCCAGCAGCCAGAGCCGGCTAGCGGGATCTGAGACCCAGTACTTC. Translated: CASSQSRLAGSETQYF.

This clonotype was counted between two and nine times. This sequence joins TRBV12-3 or TRBV12-4 and TRBJ2-2, with D tentatively TRBD2 (6 bases). CDR3 length: 15 amino acids. V was shortened by 7 bases and J by 4 bases, with 16 bases between the two germline ends. The chain's CDR3 is CASIGLRELTGELFF. The CDR3 bases are TGTGCCAGCATAGGACTCCGGGAGCTCACCGGGGAGCTGTTTTTT.

This clonotype was found a few times. The chain has TRBV28 and TRBJ2-7, with 13 bases matching TRBD2. After removal of 3 bases from V and 2 bases from J, the junction contained 10 bases not matched to a gene. The CDR3 contains 18 residues. The germline V gene has CDR1 MDHEN and CDR2 SYDVKM. CDR3 residues: CASSFPTRTSGSPYEQYF. CDR3 coding DNA: TGTGCCAGCAGTTTCCCTACTCGGACTAGCGGGAGCCCCTACGAGCAGTACTTC.

This clonotype came up many times. This rearrangement joins TRBV5-6 to TRBJ2-3; D gene unclear. Germline-derived CDR1 and CDR2 are SGHDT and YYEEEE. V lost 6 bases and J lost 4, with 15 bases in between. The CDR3 is 14 amino acids. The CDR3 spells CASTTPPSADTQYF. For the CDR3, the DNA is TGTGCCAGCACCACACCCCCGTCGGCAGATACGCAGTATTTT.

J is TRBJ1-4 and V is TRBV5-1, with TRBD1 matching over 10 bases. The CDR3 covers 18 residues. The V gene's germline CDR1 is SGHRS and CDR2 YFSETQ. Losses at the gene ends were 0 bases for V and 8 bases for J; bases not matched to a gene: 13. In nucleotides, the CDR3 is TGCGCCAGCAGCTTGGACCCGCGTCCGACAGGGGGCTCGGAAAAACTGTTTTTT. Translated: CASSLDPRPTGGSEKLFF.

This clonotype was seen ten or more times. The chain uses TRBV6-2 or TRBV6-3 and TRBJ2-2, with 13 bases matching TRBD2. V shed 5 bases and J 6 bases; nucleotides not matched to a gene: 3. Looked up from germline, CDR1 is MNHEY and CDR2 is SVGEGT. The CDR3 loop spans 15 amino acids. The CDR3 coding sequence is TGTGCCAGCAGTAGGACTAGCGGGAGCTCCGGGGAGCTGTTTTTT. Translated, it gives CASSRTSGSSGELFF.

The V and J genes are TRBV5-1 and TRBJ2-7; 9 nucleotides align to TRBD2. Germline trimming cut 4 bases from V and 3 bases from J; bases unmatched to any gene: 2. Germline V gene lookup returns CDR1 SGHRS and CDR2 YFSETQ. The CDR3 sequence is 13 residues long. CDR3 region: CASSPAGGYEQYF. Written as DNA, the CDR3 is TGCGCCAGCAGCCCAGCGGGAGGCTACGAGCAGTACTTC.